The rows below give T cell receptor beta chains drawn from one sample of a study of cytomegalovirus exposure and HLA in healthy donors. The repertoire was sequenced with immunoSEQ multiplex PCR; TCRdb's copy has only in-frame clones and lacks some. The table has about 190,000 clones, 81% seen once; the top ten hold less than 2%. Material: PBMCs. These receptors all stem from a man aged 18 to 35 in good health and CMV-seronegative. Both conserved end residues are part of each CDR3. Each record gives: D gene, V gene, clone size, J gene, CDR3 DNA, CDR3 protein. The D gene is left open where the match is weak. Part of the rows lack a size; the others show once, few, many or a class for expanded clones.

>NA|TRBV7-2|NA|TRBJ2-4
TGTGCCAGCAGCCTCCTTAGAACCCTGGCCAAAAACATTCAGTACTTC
CASSLLRTLAKNIQYF
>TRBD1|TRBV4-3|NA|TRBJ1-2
TGCGCCAGCAGCCCCGGACAGGGCTACTATGGCTACACCTTC
CASSPGQGYYGYTF
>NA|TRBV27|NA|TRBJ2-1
TGTGCCAGCAGTTTAACGTCGGTATACAATGAGCAGTTCTTC
CASSLTSVYNEQFF
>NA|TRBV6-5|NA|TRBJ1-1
TGTGCCAGCAGTTACGGACAGAACACTGAAGCTTTCTTT
CASSYGQNTEAFF
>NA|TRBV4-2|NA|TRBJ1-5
TGTGCCAGCAGCCAAGGGGGAGGGAACGACGGCCTCAATCAGCCCCAGCATTTT
CASSQGGGNDGLNQPQHF
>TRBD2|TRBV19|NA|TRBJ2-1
TGTGCCAGTAATAGCGGGGGCTCCTACAATGAGCAGTTCTTC
CASNSGGSYNEQFF
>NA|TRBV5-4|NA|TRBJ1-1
TGTGCCAGCAGCTATGCGGGCATCTCTGAAGCTTTCTTT
CASSYAGISEAFF
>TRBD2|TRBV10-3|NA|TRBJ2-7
TGTGCCATCAGTTCCCCCCGCGGGAGTATCCACGAGCAGTACTTC
CAISSPRGSIHEQYF
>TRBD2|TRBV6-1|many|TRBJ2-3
TGTGCCAGCGCCCGACTAGCGGGAGGGTCAGATACGCAGTATTTT
CASARLAGGSDTQYF
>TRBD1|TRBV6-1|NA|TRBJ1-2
TGTGCCAGCAGTGGGGGACAGTTTATCTATGGCTACACCTTC
CASSGGQFIYGYTF
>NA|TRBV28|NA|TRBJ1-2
TGTGCCAGCCATCACCGGGACATCCCTAACTATGGCTACACCTTC
CASHHRDIPNYGYTF
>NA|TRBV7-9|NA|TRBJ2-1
TGTGCCAGCAGCTTAGCAGGTGGAGCAGCGAATGAGCAGTTCTTC
CASSLAGGAANEQFF
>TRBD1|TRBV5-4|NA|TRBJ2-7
TGTGCCAGCAGCCAAGCAAGGACAGGGCAATCCTACGAGCAGTACTTC
CASSQARTGQSYEQYF
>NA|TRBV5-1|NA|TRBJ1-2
TGCGCCAGCAGCTTACAGGGAAACGAGGGGGGCTACACCTTC
CASSLQGNEGGYTF
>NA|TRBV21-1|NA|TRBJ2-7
TGTGCCAGCAGCAAAGCAGAGTATCTCTACGAGCAGTACTTC
CASSKAEYLYEQYF
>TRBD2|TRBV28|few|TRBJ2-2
TGTGCCAGCGGACTAGCGGGAGAGGCCGGGGAGCTGTTTTTT
CASGLAGEAGELFF
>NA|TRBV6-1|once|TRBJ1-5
TGTGCCAGCAGTGAATTTGGCAGGGGCGATCCCAATCAGCCCCAGCATTTT
CASSEFGRGDPNQPQHF
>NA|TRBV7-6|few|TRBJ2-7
TGTGCCAGCAGCTTAGCGGACGGGAGCTCCTACGAGCAGTACTTC
CASSLADGSSYEQYF
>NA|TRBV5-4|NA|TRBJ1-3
TGTGCCAGCAGCTTCCATCCCGGGGCTGGAAACACCATATATTTT
CASSFHPGAGNTIYF
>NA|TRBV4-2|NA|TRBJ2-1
TGTGCCAGCAGCCGTAGTAGCGGAAACAATGAGCAGTTCTTC
CASSRSSGNNEQFF
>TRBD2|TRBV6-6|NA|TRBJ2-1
TGTGCCAGCAGTTACCCTGGGCGGGGGGTCTACAATGAGCAGTTCTTC
CASSYPGRGVYNEQFF
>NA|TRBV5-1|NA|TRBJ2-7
TGCGCCAGCAGCAGGGGCCAGGGGTCCTACGAGCAGTACTTC
CASSRGQGSYEQYF
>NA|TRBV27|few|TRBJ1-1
TGTGCCAGCAGTTTATCCCAGGGGATAGGCACTGAAGCTTTCTTT
CASSLSQGIGTEAFF
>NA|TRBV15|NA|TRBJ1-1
TGTGCCACCAGCAAGCGACAGGTGAACACTGAAGCTTTCTTT
CATSKRQVNTEAFF
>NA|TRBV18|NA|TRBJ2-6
TGTGCCAGCTCCAGTTACAGCTCTGGGGCCAACGTCCTGACTTTC
CASSSYSSGANVLTF
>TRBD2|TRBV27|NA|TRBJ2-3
TGTGCCAGCAGTTTATCGTTTTTAGCGGGAGGGCGGGAGTATTTT
CASSLSFLAGGREYF
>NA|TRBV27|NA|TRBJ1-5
TGTGCCAGCAGTTTAATTAGCCAGCTCAATCAGCCCCAGCATTTT
CASSLISQLNQPQHF
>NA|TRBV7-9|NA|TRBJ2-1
TGTGCCAGCAGCCCTAGATCGTCCGGGAGTAGGGATGAGCAGTTCTTC
CASSPRSSGSRDEQFF
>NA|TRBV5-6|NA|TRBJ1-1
TGTGCCAGCAGCACCCCCGGACAGCTCCGAAACACTGAAGCTTTCTTT
CASSTPGQLRNTEAFF
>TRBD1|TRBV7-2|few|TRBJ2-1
TGTGCCAGCAGCTCTGACAGGGTCGAATTCAATGAGCAGTTCTTC
CASSSDRVEFNEQFF
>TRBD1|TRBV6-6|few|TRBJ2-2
TGTGCCAGCAGCCAGGGACAGTTCGTGGCCGGGGAGCTGTTTTTT
CASSQGQFVAGELFF
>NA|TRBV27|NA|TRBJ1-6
TGTGCCAGCAGTCCGGACATCGGGGGGGATTCACCCCTCCACTTT
CASSPDIGGDSPLHF
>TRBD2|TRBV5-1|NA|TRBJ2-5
TGCGCCAGCAGCTTGGGGAGCGGGGGTCTGTACCAAGAGACCCAGTACTTC
CASSLGSGGLYQETQYF
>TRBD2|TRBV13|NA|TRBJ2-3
TGTGCCAGCAGCTTAGGATCGGGGGGACCCCCGAATACGCAGTATTTT
CASSLGSGGPPNTQYF
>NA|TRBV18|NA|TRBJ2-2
TGTGCCAGCTCACCACTTGACGGGGTTACCGGGGAGCTGTTTTTT
CASSPLDGVTGELFF
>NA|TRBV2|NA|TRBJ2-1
TGTGCCAGCATTACGGTCAGGGGCTCCTACAATGAGCAGTTCTTC
CASITVRGSYNEQFF
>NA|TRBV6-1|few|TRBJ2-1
TGTGCCAGCAGTGAAGCAGCCAGCCGGGGTTTCGATGAGCAGTTCTTC
CASSEAASRGFDEQFF
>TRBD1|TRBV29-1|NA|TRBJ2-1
TGCAGCGTTGAAAGGGACAGCTACAATGAGCAGTTCTTC
CSVERDSYNEQFF
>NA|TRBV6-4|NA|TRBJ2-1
TGTGCCAGCGGGTCAGCGGGTTCCTACAATGAGCAGTTCTTC
CASGSAGSYNEQFF
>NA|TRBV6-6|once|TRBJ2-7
TGTGCCAGCACCGTACAACAGGTGGTTAGATCCTACGAGCAGTACTTC
CASTVQQVVRSYEQYF
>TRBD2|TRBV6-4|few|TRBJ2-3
TGTGCCAGCAGTCGGGGGGATACTAGCACAGATACGCAGTATTTT
CASSRGDTSTDTQYF
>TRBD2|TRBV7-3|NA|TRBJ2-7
TGTGCCAGCAGCTTAGCGGGAGTCCCATCCTACGAGCAGTACTTC
CASSLAGVPSYEQYF
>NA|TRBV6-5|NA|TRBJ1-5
TGTGCCAGCAGCTCGAGGGGGAGCAATCAGCCCCAGCATTTT
CASSSRGSNQPQHF
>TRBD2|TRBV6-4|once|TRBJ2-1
TGTGCCAGCAGTGGAGGGGACTACGGGGGAGGTGACAATGAGCAGTTCTTC
CASSGGDYGGGDNEQFF
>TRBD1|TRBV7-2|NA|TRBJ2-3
TGTGCCAGCAGCTTAGTAGGGACAGGGGCAGGGGGAGATACGCAGTATTTT
CASSLVGTGAGGDTQYF
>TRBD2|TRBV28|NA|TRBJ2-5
TGTGCCAGCAGTTTATCTTCCGGACTAGCGGGAGAGACCCAGTACTTC
CASSLSSGLAGETQYF
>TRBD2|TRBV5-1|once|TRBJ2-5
TGCGCCAGCAGTCCTAAACCGGGACTAGCGGAAGAGACCCAGTACTTC
CASSPKPGLAEETQYF
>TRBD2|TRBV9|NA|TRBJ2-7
TGTGCCAGCAGCGTAGCCCACAAAATTAGCGGGAGCGATCCCTACGAGCAGTACTTC
CASSVAHKISGSDPYEQYF
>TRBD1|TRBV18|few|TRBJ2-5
TGTGCCAGCTCACCTGAACAGGGGGGTGAAGAGACCCAGTACTTC
CASSPEQGGEETQYF
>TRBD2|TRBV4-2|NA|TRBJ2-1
TGTGCCAGCAGCCAAGTAACTCTAGCGGCCTCCTACAATGAGCAGTTCTTC
CASSQVTLAASYNEQFF
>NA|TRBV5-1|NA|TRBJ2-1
TGCGCCAGCCGAGTGGACAGTCCCTACAATGAGCAGTTCTTC
CASRVDSPYNEQFF
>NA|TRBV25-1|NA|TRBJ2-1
TGTGCCAGCAGTGGCCAGGGTAATCCTAACTACAATGAGCAGTTCTTC
CASSGQGNPNYNEQFF
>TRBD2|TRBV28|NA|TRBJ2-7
TGTGCCAGCAGACCCCGATTGGGACTAGCTACCTACGAGCAGTACTTC
CASRPRLGLATYEQYF
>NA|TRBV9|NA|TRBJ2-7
TGTGCCAGCAGCGTAGGAGGTTTCGGGGCCTACGAGCAGTACTTC
CASSVGGFGAYEQYF
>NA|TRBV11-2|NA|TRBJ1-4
TGTGCCAGCAGCCAGACAGCTCCCAATGAAAAACTGTTTTTT
CASSQTAPNEKLFF